These 15 T cell receptor beta chains originate from one sample sequenced in a study of blood T cell repertoires in COVID-19. Sequencing used immunoSEQ multiplex PCR; TCRdb keeps in-frame clones, though not all of them. The sample includes about 480,000 clones, roughly 85% seen only once; the top ten take approximately 2%. Material for sequencing was PBMCs or T cells enriched from blood (not recorded which). All receptors come from a woman younger than 30 with acute COVID-19.

V usage is TRBV18 and J usage is TRBJ1-5; D may be TRBD1 (6 bases). Between the trimmed V and J ends, which lost 3 bases and 0 bases, there was a span of 9 bases. The CDR3 loop spans 15 amino acids. CDR1 KGHSH and CDR2 LQKENI come from the germline V gene. The CDR3 DNA is TGTGCCAGCTCACCTACAGGGCATAGCAATCAGCCCCAGCATTTT. This codes for CASSPTGHSNQPQHF.

V usage is TRBV7-9 and J usage is TRBJ1-1; 7 bases agree with TRBD1. V lost 5 bases to trimming and J lost 1 base; unmatched junction nucleotides: 7. This CDR3 has 15 residues. The V gene's germline CDR1 is SEHNR and CDR2 FQNEAQ (reference sequence). The CDR3 loop is CASSRTGAANTEAFF. The CDR3 region has the DNA TGTGCCAGCAGCCGAACAGGGGCGGCGAACACTGAAGCTTTCTTT.

The V and J genes are TRBV7-2 and TRBJ2-7; 10 bases line up with TRBD2. Germline V gene sequence: CDR1 SGHTA, CDR2 FQGNSA. CDR3 size: 17 residues. Germline trimming cut 0 bases from V and 3 bases from J; bases unmatched to any gene: 8. CDR3 coding DNA: TGTGCCAGCAGCTTAGCCCCCCTAGCGGGAGCGTTCTACGAGCAGTACTTC. Protein: CASSLAPLAGAFYEQYF.

The chain uses TRBV5-5 and TRBJ2-1; D unclear. The CDR3 runs to 13 residues. Germline CDR1 reads SGHKS; CDR2 reads YYEKEE (reference sequence). The V end lost 4 bases, the J end lost 2 bases, and 7 bases lay between the germline ends. CDR3 in amino acids: CASSGSPYNEQFF. The CDR3 nucleotides read TGTGCCAGCAGCGGCTCTCCCTACAATGAGCAGTTCTTC.

The chain couples TRBV7-2 to TRBJ1-4, with 7 bases lining up with TRBD1. Germline V gives CDR1 SGHTA, CDR2 FQGNSA. The CDR3 sequence is 16 residues long. V was clipped by 5 bases and J by 3 bases; unmatched bases: 9. CDR3 bases: TGTGCCAGCAGCCCGACGACAGGGCCGCCTAATGAAAAACTGTTTTTT. As protein: CASSPTTGPPNEKLFF.

V gene TRBV11-3 combines with J gene TRBJ2-1, with D possibly matching TRBD1 (6 bases). The V and J ends lost 5 bases and 7 bases respectively, with 15 bases between them. The CDR3 sequence is 14 residues long. Per the germline V gene, CDR1 is SGHNT and CDR2 is YENEEA. CDR3 sequence: CASSQNHRENEQFF. CDR3 DNA: TGTGCCAGCAGCCAAAATCACAGGGAAAATGAGCAGTTCTTC.

This chain joins TRBV5-1 and TRBJ2-1, with a weak D call TRBD2 (6 bases). The germline V gene has CDR1 SGHRS and CDR2 YFSETQ. V was pared by 5 bases and J by 2 bases, with 14 bases between. The CDR3 totals 15 residues. CDR3: CASRTGTQTYNEQFF. The CDR3 DNA is TGCGCCAGCAGAACCGGGACTCAGACCTACAATGAGCAGTTCTTC.

The chain uses TRBV7-9 and TRBJ2-7; a weak D match, TRBD2 (5 bases). Trimming shortened V by 5 bases and J by 4 bases, and 15 bases separated the two germline ends. In germline, CDR1 is SEHNR, CDR2 FQNEAQ (reference sequence). The CDR3 is 14 amino acids. CDR3 DNA sequence: TGTGCCAGCAGCACCCAGCGGACTCTTTACGAGCAGTACTTC. Protein: CASSTQRTLYEQYF.

The chain has TRBV5-1 and TRBJ1-1, with 9 bases aligning to TRBD1. The trim removed 4 bases at V and 1 base at J, leaving 5 bases unmatched. Germline CDR1 reads SGHRS; CDR2 reads YFSETQ. CDR3 length equals 15 residues. Written as DNA, the CDR3 is TGCGCCAGCAGCGGTGGGACAGGGCCGAACACTGAAGCTTTCTTT. This translates into CASSGGTGPNTEAFF.

The sample holds one count of this clone. The J gene is TRBJ1-2, the V gene TRBV9; no firm D call. V lost 5 bases to trimming and J lost 6 bases, with 23 bases between them. CDR3 size: 16 residues. The germline gives CDR1 SGDLS, CDR2 YYNGEE. This CDR3 reads CASRRSIGRDSDGYTF. In DNA, the CDR3 is TGTGCCAGCAGACGGTCCATCGGGAGGGATTCTGATGGCTACACCTTC.

In its sample, this clone was seen a few times. The chain uses TRBV3-1 (or the pseudogene TRBV3-2) and TRBJ2-2, with TRBD2 matching over 8 bases. There are 13 residues in the CDR3. V trimming: 6 bases; J trimming: 7 bases; junction bases outside the gene matches: 4. Germline CDR1 LGHDT, CDR2 YNNKEL (reference sequence). The CDR3 sequence is CASSRGGHGELFF. The DNA for the CDR3 is TGTGCCAGCAGTCGGGGGGGGCACGGGGAGCTGTTTTTT.

The chain couples TRBV28 to TRBJ2-1, with 7 nucleotides matching TRBD2. V was clipped by 8 bases and J by 4 bases; unmatched bases: 14. This CDR3 has 16 amino acids. Germline values: CDR1 MDHEN, CDR2 SYDVKM. The CDR3 loop reads CASGNPGTKLYNEQFF. As DNA, the CDR3 is TGTGCCAGCGGTAACCCCGGGACTAAATTATACAATGAGCAGTTCTTC. Using reference TRBV28 and TRBJ2-1 for the parts outside the CDR3, the full variable domain is DVKVTQSSRYLVKRTGEKVFLECVQDMDHENMFWYRQDPGLGLRLIYFSYDVKMKEKGDIPEGYSVSREKKERFSLILESASTNQTSMYLCASGNPGTKLYNEQFFGPGTRLTVL.

The J gene is TRBJ1-5, the V gene TRBV29-1, with D unresolved. There are 13 residues in the CDR3. V gave up 8 bases and J gave up 1 base, with 12 bases separating them. Looked up from germline, CDR1 is SQVTM and CDR2 is ANQGSEA. CDR3 loop: CSLAWRSNQPQHF. The CDR3 DNA reads as TGCAGCCTAGCGTGGCGGAGCAATCAGCCCCAGCATTTT.

The V call is TRBV29-1, the J call TRBJ1-4; no clear D gene. The CDR3 runs 14 residues. The germline CDR1 and CDR2 sequences are SQVTM and ANQGSEA. Trimming shortened V by 6 bases and J by 3 bases, and 14 bases separated the two germline ends. CDR3 sequence: CSVAVGPSNEKLFF. CDR3 in DNA: TGCAGCGTCGCCGTTGGGCCATCTAATGAAAAACTGTTTTTT. Full variable domain (remainder filled in from reference TRBV29-1 and TRBJ1-4): SAVISQKPSRDICQRGTSLTIQCQVDSQVTMMFWYRQQPGQSLTLIATANQGSEATYESGFVIDKFPISRPNLTFSTLTVSNMSPEDSSIYLCSVAVGPSNEKLFFGSGTQLSVL.

The chain couples TRBV11-2 to TRBJ1-2; 8 bases line up with TRBD1. V dropped 0 bases and J dropped 11; count of bases not matched to a gene: 2. CDR3 length equals 12 residues. Per the germline V gene, CDR1 is SGHAT and CDR2 is FQNNGV. The CDR3 sequence: CASSLDRTGYTF. The DNA of the CDR3 is TGTGCCAGCAGCTTAGATAGGACAGGGTACACCTTC.